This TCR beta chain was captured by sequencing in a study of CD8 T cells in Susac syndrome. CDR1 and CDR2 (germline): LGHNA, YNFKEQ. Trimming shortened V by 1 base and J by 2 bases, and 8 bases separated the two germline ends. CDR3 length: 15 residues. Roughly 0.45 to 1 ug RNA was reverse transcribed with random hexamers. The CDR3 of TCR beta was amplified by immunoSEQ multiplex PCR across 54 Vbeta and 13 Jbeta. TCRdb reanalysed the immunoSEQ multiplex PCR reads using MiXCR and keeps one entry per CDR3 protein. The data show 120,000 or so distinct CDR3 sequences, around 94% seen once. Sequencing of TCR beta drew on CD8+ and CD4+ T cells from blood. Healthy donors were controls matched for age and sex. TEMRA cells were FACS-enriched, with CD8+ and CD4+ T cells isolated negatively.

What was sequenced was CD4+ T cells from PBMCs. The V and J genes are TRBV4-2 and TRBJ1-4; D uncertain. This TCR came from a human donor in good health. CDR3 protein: CASSQGKNTNEKLFF. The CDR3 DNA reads TGTGCCAGCAGCCAAGGAAAGAATACTAATGAAAAACTGTTTTTT.